These 8 T cell receptor beta chains were all obtained from the same sample, sequenced in a study of early T cells in non-severe SARS-CoV-2 infection. Each CDR3 protein is one row after TCRdb ran MiXCR on the 5' RACE reads. The table records around 68,000 distinct CDR3 sequences, 5.9% of them present only once. The sequencing here drew on whole blood, taken at baseline. These receptors originate from an adult who was a healthcare worker with PCR-confirmed SARS-CoV-2 infection or an uninfected control (not recorded which).

This clonotype was recorded at least ten times. V is TRBV7-3 and J is TRBJ1-2; D uncertain. Trimming took 5 bases from V and 7 from J, leaving 14 bases between them. CDR1 is SGHTA and CDR2 is FQGTGA in the germline V gene. The CDR3 has 13 amino acids. The chain's CDR3 is CASSLDTVSGYTF. The CDR3 coding sequence is TGTGCCAGCAGCCTCGACACCGTCTCTGGCTACACCTTC.

The chain is built from TRBV29-1 and TRBJ1-5; 7 nucleotides agree with TRBD1. Per the germline V gene, CDR1 is SQVTM and CDR2 is ANQGSEA. The CDR3 is 12 residues long. J lost 5 bases, V lost 6 bases, and 4 bases had no gene match. The CDR3 DNA reads as TGCAGCGTGAGGGGGCAGGATCAGCCCCAGCATTTT. This translates into CSVRGQDQPQHF.

The CDR3 loop reads CASSLDRAYTDTQYF. The DNA of the CDR3 is TGTGCCAGCAGCCTAGACAGGGCGTACACAGATACGCAGTATTTT. This chain uses TRBV7-2 with TRBJ2-3, with 7 bases identical to TRBD1. Germline CDR1 reads SGHTA; CDR2 reads FQGNSA. The CDR3 totals 15 residues. Unmatched junction bases numbered 7, after V lost 5 bases and J lost 2 bases.

Ten or more counts support this clonotype. V gene TRBV20-1 combines with J gene TRBJ2-3; TRBD1 matches 8 bases. In germline, CDR1 is DFQATT, CDR2 SNEGSKA (reference sequence). This CDR3 contains 15 residues. Trimming cost V 3 bases and J 0 bases; bases outside gene matches: 5. This CDR3 is CSASFRDRSTDTQYF. The CDR3 coding sequence is TGCAGTGCTAGTTTCCGGGACAGGAGCACAGATACGCAGTATTTT.

This clonotype was observed many times. The chain employs TRBV28 and TRBJ2-2; TRBD1 might be the D (5 bases). The CDR3 loop spans 13 amino acids. Trimming removed 6 bases from V and 6 bases from J, with 11 bases in between. CDR1 is MDHEN and CDR2 is SYDVKM in the germline V gene. The chain's CDR3 is CASSLQAPGELFF. The CDR3 coding sequence is TGTGCCAGCAGCCTACAGGCCCCCGGGGAGCTGTTTTTT.

In this sample, this clonotype turned up many times. The chain uses TRBV19 and TRBJ1-5; a possible D gene is TRBD1 (5 bases). This CDR3 contains 20 residues. The germline V gene encodes CDR1 LNHDA and CDR2 SQIVND (reference sequence). The ends were cut back, 5 bases at V and 0 bases at J, with 26 bases in the middle. The CDR3 DNA is TGTGCCAGTAGTTCCCTGATTGGGAGGGGCCACCGATATAGCAATCAGCCCCAGCATTTT. The encoded protein is CASSSLIGRGHRYSNQPQHF.

This clonotype was seen at least ten times. The J gene is TRBJ2-3, the V gene TRBV29-1, with TRBD2 matching over 14 bases. Germline-derived CDR1 and CDR2 are SQVTM and ANQGSEA. Unmatched junction bases numbered 9, after V lost 1 base and J lost 9 bases. The CDR3 has 16 residues. This chain's CDR3 is CSVEAPGLAGEGTQYF. CDR3 DNA: TGCAGCGTTGAAGCGCCGGGACTAGCGGGAGAGGGAACGCAGTATTTT.

This clonotype was detected ten times or more. The chain recombines TRBV7-2 with TRBJ1-6; 9 bases agree with TRBD1. The CDR3 covers 15 residues. The V segment lost 4 bases and the J segment 9 bases; nucleotides outside the gene matches: 7. Germline loops: CDR1 SGHTA, CDR2 FQGNSA. The CDR3 here is CASSWTGDVGSPLHF. The CDR3 DNA sequence: TGTGCCAGCAGCTGGACAGGGGACGTTGGTTCACCCCTCCACTTT.